This T cell receptor (beta chain) was observed in a study of cytotoxic CD8 clonotypes in ibrutinib-treated CLL. Study-level background: After median 68 months, approximately 15 stayed in remission, around twelve progressed; responses about 24 partial, 2 complete. Samples showed on average about 250,000 productive templates and 80,000 to 100,000 productive rearrangements.

The V gene's germline CDR1 is SGHDT and CDR2 YYEEEE. The V gene lost 4 bases and the J gene lost 5 bases, with 4 bases spanning the gap. The CDR3 spans 11 residues. Generated by immunoSEQ multiplex PCR, the TCRdb table keeps only in-frame clones and is missing some. The table records under 300,000 clones, approximately 79% of them present only once. This clone was detected only a few times. Its antigen is unknown. Regarding the study as a whole: On treatment, the uncommon public clonotypes contracted or remained stable. Baseline levels were approached again at progression, after clonality had risen at ibrutinib response.

J is TRBJ2-1 and V is TRBV5-6, with no clear D. The clonotype originates from a human donor with chronic lymphocytic leukemia. The sample in question was PBMCs, obtained at disease progression, from a patient treated with ibrutinib. The CDR3 spells CASSQHNEQFF. The CDR3 DNA follows: TGTGCCAGCAGCCAGCACAATGAGCAGTTCTTC.